This T cell receptor (beta chain) derives from a study of post-analysis software for immune sequencing data. Study-level findings and limits: Multiple sclerosis patients showed significantly lower normalized Chao1 diversity than controls did.

Libraries were made from TCR beta cDNA, and they carried unique molecular identifiers. Starting from roughly 1 to 10 million T cells, the study yielded about 540,000 cDNA molecules. TCRdb re-derived calls from the PCR reads in MiXCR, one entry per CDR3 protein. Counted here are approximately 770,000 distinct CDR3 sequences, more than 45% occurring once; the ten biggest clones make up approximately 5%. This clonotype was picked up a small number of times. Its antigen is as yet unknown. The clonotype originates from a girl aged 5-17 years with multiple sclerosis. Material for sequencing was blood.

The CDR3 nucleotides read TGTGCCAGCAGCCGGACCGACAGCCCCGAGGGCGGCTACACCTTC. This translates into CASSRTDSPEGGYTF. The J gene is TRBJ1-2, the V gene TRBV6-5, with a tentative D call TRBD1 (5 bases). The germline V gene encodes CDR1 MNHEY and CDR2 SVGAGI. V gave up 6 bases and J gave up 8 bases, with 22 bases separating them. CDR3 size: 15 residues.